These 29 T cell receptor beta chains were sequenced from one sample in a study of blood T cell repertoires in COVID-19. Profiling relied on immunoSEQ multiplex PCR, and the TCRdb table lists in-frame clones only, not all of them. The sample consists of around 120,000 clones, approximately 81% of them appearing once. Sequences were obtained from peripheral blood. The source is a human donor in a cohort sampled during active COVID-19.

The chain combines TRBV9 with TRBJ2-1; TRBD2 agrees at 13 bases. CDR3 length: 15 amino acids. The V and J ends lost 4 bases and 9 bases, in that order; junction bases with no gene match: 7. The germline CDR1 and CDR2 sequences are SGDLS and YYNGEE. The CDR3 DNA sequence: TGTGCCAGCAGCCCAACTAGCGGGAGGGCCACTGAGCAGTTCTTC. Translation: CASSPTSGRATEQFF.

This clone was detected only once. V gene TRBV7-3 combines with J gene TRBJ2-1; no firm D call. Germline V gives CDR1 SGHTA, CDR2 FQGTGA. The CDR3 sequence is 16 residues long. V shed 5 bases and J shed 2 bases, with 16 bases lying between them. The DNA for the CDR3 is TGTGCCAGCAGCCCGCAGGCTTCCCAGACCTACAATGAGCAGTTCTTC. Its translation: CASSPQASQTYNEQFF.

The chain links TRBV3-1 (or the pseudogene TRBV3-2) to TRBJ2-3; 9 bases line up with TRBD2. V shed 1 base and J 5 bases; nucleotides not matched to a gene: 4. The germline gives CDR1 LGHDT, CDR2 YNNKEL (reference sequence). There are 15 residues in the CDR3. CDR3 protein: CASSQVVTSGDTQYF. The DNA for the CDR3 is TGTGCCAGCAGCCAAGTGGTGACTAGCGGAGATACGCAGTATTTT.

This CDR3 reads CASSLRGFDNEQFF. The CDR3 DNA sequence: TGTGCCAGCAGCTTACGAGGGTTCGACAATGAGCAGTTCTTC. This chain connects TRBV7-8 to TRBJ2-1, with TRBD2 as a possible D gene (5 bases). The length of the CDR3 is 14 residues. The V and J ends lost 2 bases and 5 bases respectively, with 10 bases between them. Germline CDR1 reads SGHVS; CDR2 reads FQNEAQ. Together with reference TRBV7-8 and TRBJ2-1, the CDR3 gives the full variable domain: GAGVSQSPRYKVAKRGQDVALRCDPISGHVSLFWYQQALGQGPEFLTYFQNEAQLDKSGLPSDRFFAERPEGSVSTLKIQRTQQEDSAVYLCASSLRGFDNEQFFGPGTRLTVL.

This chain links TRBV2 with TRBJ2-5; no reliable D call. V was pared by 4 bases and J by 2 bases, with 8 bases between. Germline loops: CDR1 SNHLY, CDR2 FYNNEI. The CDR3 consists of 13 residues. The CDR3 DNA is TGTGCCAGCAGTGTGGTCAGGCAAGAGACCCAGTACTTC. Translation gives CASSVVRQETQYF.

In this sample, this clone turned up once. V usage is TRBV9 and J usage is TRBJ2-5; 11 nucleotides line up with TRBD2. Germline-derived CDR1 and CDR2 are SGDLS and YYNGEE. Unmatched junction bases numbered 9, after V lost 3 bases and J lost 2 bases. The CDR3 has 17 residues. DNA of the CDR3: TGTGCCAGCAGCGCCGCCCCGGGACTAGCGGAACAAGAGACCCAGTACTTC. Its protein product is CASSAAPGLAEQETQYF. The full variable domain, with the rest looked up from reference TRBV9 and TRBJ2-5, is DSGVTQTPKHLITATGQRVTLRCSPRSGDLSVYWYQQSLDQGLQFLIQYYNGEERAKGNILERFSAQQFPDLHSELNLSSLELGDSALYFCASSAAPGLAEQETQYFGPGTRLLVL.

V gene TRBV27 combines with J gene TRBJ2-3; D unclear. Germline CDR1 and CDR2: MNHEY and SMNVEV (reference sequence). This CDR3 is 16 amino acids long. The V and J ends lost 7 bases and 0 bases respectively, with 17 bases between them. The CDR3 reads CASIPGGATSTDTQYF. For the CDR3, the DNA is TGTGCCAGCATTCCGGGTGGTGCGACTAGCACAGATACGCAGTATTTT.

This chain uses TRBV9 with TRBJ1-1; TRBD1 is a possible D gene (5 bases). Germline lookup yields CDR1 SGDLS and CDR2 YYNGEE. Trimming shortened V by 0 bases and J by 3 bases, and 6 bases separated the two germline ends. The CDR3 spans 13 residues. DNA for the CDR3: TGTGCCAGCAGCGTAGGGGGGGACACTGAAGCTTTCTTT. Encoded protein: CASSVGGDTEAFF. The full variable domain, its missing parts supplied by reference TRBV9 and TRBJ1-1, is DSGVTQTPKHLITATGQRVTLRCSPRSGDLSVYWYQQSLDQGLQFLIQYYNGEERAKGNILERFSAQQFPDLHSELNLSSLELGDSALYFCASSVGGDTEAFFGQGTRLTVV.

V gene TRBV6-5 combines with J gene TRBJ2-6; possibly TRBD2 for D (6 bases). The CDR3 consists of 14 residues. Germline V gene lookup returns CDR1 MNHEY and CDR2 SVGAGI. V gave up 8 bases and J gave up 9 bases, with 17 bases separating them. As DNA, the CDR3 is TGTGCCAGCTCGGGCAAACAGGAGGGCAACGTCCTGACTTTC. The encoded protein is CASSGKQEGNVLTF.

This clone was seen just once. The chain combines TRBV5-1 with TRBJ2-3; tentative D call: TRBD2 (6 bases). Trimming removed 4 bases at V and 0 bases at J, with 12 bases between. Germline V gives CDR1 SGHRS, CDR2 YFSETQ. This CDR3 has 15 amino acids. CDR3 bases: TGCGCCAGCAGCGGTAGCGGAACTAGCACAGATACGCAGTATTTT. It translates to CASSGSGTSTDTQYF.

This chain uses TRBV4-3 with TRBJ2-7; 12 bases agree with TRBD1. Germline V gene sequence: CDR1 LGHNA, CDR2 YSLEER. After removal of 6 bases from V and 3 bases from J, the junction contained 9 bases not matched to a gene. The CDR3 loop spans 16 amino acids. The CDR3 sequence: CASSRLGTGGGYEQYF. For the CDR3, the DNA is TGCGCCAGCAGTCGACTTGGGACAGGGGGCGGCTACGAGCAGTACTTC.

The V gene is TRBV5-1, the J gene TRBJ2-7, with 7 positions matching TRBD1. Germline CDR1 is SGHRS and CDR2 is YFSETQ. The length of the CDR3 is 16 residues. The V segment lost 2 bases and the J segment 0 bases; nucleotides outside the gene matches: 8. For the CDR3, the DNA is TGCGCCAGCAGCTTCGACCCGGACAGGAGCTCCTACGAGCAGTACTTC. It is translated as CASSFDPDRSSYEQYF.

CDR3 nucleotides: TGCAGCGTGTACGGGAACACCGGGGAGCTGTTTTTT. Protein product: CSVYGNTGELFF. The genes are TRBV29-1 and TRBJ2-2; no firm D call. With 6 bases removed from V and 1 base from J, the gap between germline ends came to 6 bases. The length of the CDR3 is 12 residues. The V gene's germline CDR1 is SQVTM and CDR2 ANQGSEA.

V gene TRBV6-5 combines with J gene TRBJ2-7, with 14 bases identical to TRBD2. The CDR3 length is 14 residues. The V gene end was trimmed by 6 bases and the J gene end by 6 bases; junction bases not matched to a gene: 4. Germline lookup yields CDR1 MNHEY and CDR2 SVGAGI. The DNA for the CDR3 is TGTGCCAGCAGGCAGGGACTAGCGGGAGTCGAGCAGTACTTC. This sequence encodes CASRQGLAGVEQYF.

The chain recombines TRBV15 with TRBJ2-3, with D unresolved. CDR1 LNHNV and CDR2 YYDKDF come from the germline V gene (reference sequence). Trimming cost V 1 base and J 3 bases, with 8 bases left between them. The CDR3 consists of 14 residues. CDR3: CATSRGARTDTQYF. As DNA, the CDR3 is TGTGCCACCAGCAGAGGGGCTCGTACAGATACGCAGTATTTT.

The chain has TRBV12-5 and TRBJ2-5; 10 nucleotides agree with TRBD1. The germline V gene encodes CDR1 LGHNT and CDR2 FRNRAP. The V and J ends lost 6 bases and 7 bases, in that order; junction bases with no gene match: 8. This CDR3 is 14 amino acids long. CDR3 in DNA: TGTGCTAGTGGACCCGGGACAGGGGAAGCGACCCAGTACTTC. Its protein is CASGPGTGEATQYF.

The chain uses TRBV4-2 and TRBJ1-1; no definite D call. The CDR3 length is 18 residues. Deletions cut 0 bases from V and 4 bases from J, with 21 bases between. Germline lookup yields CDR1 LGHNA and CDR2 YNFKEQ. CDR3 in amino acids: CASSQDLRVSLGGTEAFF. The CDR3 nucleotides read TGTGCCAGCAGCCAAGATTTGAGGGTCTCACTGGGTGGCACTGAAGCTTTCTTT.

The chain combines TRBV11-2 with TRBJ1-1, with 9 bases fitting TRBD1. In germline, CDR1 is SGHAT, CDR2 FQNNGV. V shed 3 bases and J 1 base; nucleotides not matched to a gene: 12. This CDR3 comprises 18 residues. The DNA for the CDR3 is TGTGCCAGCAGCTTGAGGAGCATGGGGACAGGGAGGAACACTGAAGCTTTCTTT. Protein product: CASSLRSMGTGRNTEAFF.

The rearrangement joins TRBV5-4 to TRBJ2-7; 11 nucleotides align to TRBD1. V shed 4 bases, J shed 5 bases, and the junction held 8 bases outside the gene matches. The V gene's germline CDR1 is SGHNT and CDR2 YYREEE (reference sequence). This CDR3 has 15 amino acids. The CDR3 loop is CASSAGTGGFNEQYF. The CDR3 nucleotides read TGTGCCAGCAGCGCCGGGACAGGGGGTTTCAACGAGCAGTACTTC.

Concerning this clone itself: Distinct nucleotide sequences in the sample also encode this CDR3. The V and J genes are TRBV9 and TRBJ1-6; a possible D gene is TRBD1 (5 bases). This CDR3 has 14 amino acids. V was clipped by 0 bases and J by 5 bases, with 6 bases between them. Germline-derived CDR1 and CDR2 are SGDLS and YYNGEE. CDR3 coding DNA: TGTGCCAGCAGCGTAGCGGGGGATAATTCACCCCTCCACTTT. Protein product: CASSVAGDNSPLHF.

This clone was counted a few times. The chain is built from TRBV5-1 and TRBJ1-5; perhaps TRBD1 as D (6 bases). CDR3 length: 14 residues. Trimming removed 4 bases at V and 8 bases at J, with 16 bases between. Germline CDR1 and CDR2: SGHRS and YFSETQ. The CDR3 loop reads CASSPFTGTEPQHF. The DNA of the CDR3 is TGCGCCAGCAGCCCGTTCACAGGGACCGAGCCCCAGCATTTT.

The V call is TRBV9, the J call TRBJ2-7; 7 bases match TRBD1. The CDR3 is 13 amino acids. CDR1 is SGDLS and CDR2 is YYNGEE in the germline V gene. V lost 5 bases to trimming and J lost 2 bases; unmatched junction nucleotides: 4. The CDR3 DNA follows: TGTGCCAGCAGTGGGGGACAGACCTACGAGCAGTACTTC. Protein sequence: CASSGGQTYEQYF.

The chain joins TRBV12-5 to TRBJ2-6; a possible D gene is TRBD2 (5 bases). Trimming removed 5 bases at V and 2 bases at J, with 7 bases between. This CDR3 is built from 14 residues. CDR1 and CDR2 (germline): LGHNT, FRNRAP. The CDR3 here is CASGKEAGANVLTF. Written as DNA, the CDR3 is TGTGCTAGTGGTAAGGAGGCTGGGGCCAACGTCCTGACTTTC.

The rearrangement joins TRBV7-6 to TRBJ2-2; 7 nucleotides line up with TRBD2. The CDR3 totals 15 residues. Per germline, CDR1 SGHVS and CDR2 FNYEAQ. Germline trimming cut 5 bases from V and 4 bases from J; bases unmatched to any gene: 7. CDR3 sequence reads: CASSPGLVGTGELFF. The CDR3 region has the DNA TGTGCCAGCAGCCCCGGACTAGTTGGCACCGGGGAGCTGTTTTTT. Supplemented by reference TRBV7-6 and TRBJ2-2, the full variable domain reads GAGVSQSPRYKVTKRGQDVALRCDPISGHVSLYWYRQALGQGPEFLTYFNYEAQQDKSGLPNDRFSAERPEGSISTLTIQRTEQRDSAMYRCASSPGLVGTGELFFGEGSRLTVL.

The chain recombines TRBV28 with TRBJ2-6; D perhaps matches TRBD1 (5 bases). Trimming cost V 3 bases and J 2 bases, with 11 bases left between them. Germline V gene lookup returns CDR1 MDHEN and CDR2 SYDVKM. The CDR3 is 16 residues long. The CDR3 DNA follows: TGTGCCAGCAGTTTCACAGTAGGGGCTGGGGCCAACGTCCTGACTTTC. Translation: CASSFTVGAGANVLTF.

V is TRBV28 and J is TRBJ2-4; 8 bases are a match to TRBD2. Germline values: CDR1 MDHEN, CDR2 SYDVKM. This CDR3 region has 18 residues. Unmatched junction bases numbered 11, after V lost 4 bases and J lost 0 bases. DNA for the CDR3: TGTGCCAGCAGTTCGGGACTAGGGTCCGGACGAGCCAAAAACATTCAGTACTTC. Its protein is CASSSGLGSGRAKNIQYF.

V and J are TRBV10-3 and TRBJ2-5; 15 nucleotides align to TRBD2. The CDR3 sequence is 18 residues long. Germline CDR1 ENHRY, CDR2 SYGVKD. J lost 5 bases, V lost 6 bases, and 13 bases had no gene match. This CDR3 is CAIRPGLAGGLGAETQYF. For the CDR3, the DNA is TGTGCCATCAGACCGGGACTAGCGGGGGGACTGGGAGCGGAGACCCAGTACTTC.

The chain uses TRBV21-1 and TRBJ1-5; the table gives TRBD1 as D, unverified against the DNA. TRBV21-1 is labeled a pseudogene. This CDR3 comprises 19 residues. CDR3 in amino acids: CASSKDQSKSQGSNQPQHF. The CDR3 nucleotides are TGTGCCAGCAGCAAAGACCAGAGCAAATCCCAGGGTAGCAATCAGCCCCAGCATTTT.

The CDR3 DNA follows: TGTGCCAGTAGTATACCGACGGGTGCTGAAGCTTTCTTT. This translates into CASSIPTGAEAFF. The chain recombines TRBV19 with TRBJ1-1; D remains ambiguous. V lost 2 bases, J lost 6 bases, and 10 bases lay in between. Germline assignment: CDR1 LNHDA and CDR2 SQIVND (reference sequence). The CDR3 contains 13 residues. Filled out from reference TRBV19 and TRBJ1-1, the complete variable domain reads DGGITQSPKYLFRKEGQNVTLSCEQNLNHDAMYWYRQDPGQGLRLIYYSQIVNDFQKGDIAEGYSVSREKKESFPLTVTSAQKNPTAFYLCASSIPTGAEAFFGQGTRLTVV.